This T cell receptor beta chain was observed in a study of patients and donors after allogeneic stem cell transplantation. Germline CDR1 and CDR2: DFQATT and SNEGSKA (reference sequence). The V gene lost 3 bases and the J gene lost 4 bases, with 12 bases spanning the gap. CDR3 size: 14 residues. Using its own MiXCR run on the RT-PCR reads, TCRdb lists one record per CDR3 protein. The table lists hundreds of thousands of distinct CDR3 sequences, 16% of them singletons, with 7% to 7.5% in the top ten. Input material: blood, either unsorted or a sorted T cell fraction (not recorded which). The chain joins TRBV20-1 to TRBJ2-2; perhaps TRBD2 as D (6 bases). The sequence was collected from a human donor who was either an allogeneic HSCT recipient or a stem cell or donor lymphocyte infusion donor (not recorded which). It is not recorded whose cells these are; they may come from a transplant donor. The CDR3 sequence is CSARVVAATGELFF. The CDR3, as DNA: TGCAGTGCTAGGGTGGTAGCGGCCACCGGGGAGCTGTTTTTT.